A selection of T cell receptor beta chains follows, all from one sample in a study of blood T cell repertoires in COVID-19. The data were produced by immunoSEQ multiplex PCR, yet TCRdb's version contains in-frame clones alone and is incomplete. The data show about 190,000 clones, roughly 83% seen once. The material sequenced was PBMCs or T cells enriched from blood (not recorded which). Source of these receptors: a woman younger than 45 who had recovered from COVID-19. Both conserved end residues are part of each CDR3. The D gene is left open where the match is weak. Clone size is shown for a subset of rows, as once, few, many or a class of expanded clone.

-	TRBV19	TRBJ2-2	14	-	CASSATYNTGELFF	TGTGCCAGTAGCGCCACTTATAACACCGGGGAGCTGTTTTTT
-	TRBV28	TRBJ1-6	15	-	CASSPGNSYNSPLHF	TGTGCCAGCAGTCCCGGGAACTCCTATAATTCACCCCTCCACTTT
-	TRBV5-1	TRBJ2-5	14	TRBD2	CASTTSGGPETQYF	TGCGCCAGCACGACGTCGGGGGGACCAGAGACCCAGTACTTC
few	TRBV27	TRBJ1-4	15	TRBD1	CASSLAGQGPEKLFF	TGTGCCAGCAGTTTAGCGGGACAGGGCCCCGAAAAACTGTTTTTT
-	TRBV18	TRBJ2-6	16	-	CASSLALSPGANVLTF	TGTGCCAGCTCACTAGCCCTATCCCCCGGGGCCAACGTCCTGACTTTC
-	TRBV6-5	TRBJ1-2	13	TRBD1	CASSYTGGQGYTF	TGTGCCAGCAGTTACACAGGGGGCCAGGGCTACACCTTC
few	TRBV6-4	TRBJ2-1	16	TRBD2	CASAESEAGGGDEQFF	TGTGCCAGCGCGGAATCAGAAGCGGGGGGCGGGGATGAGCAGTTCTTC
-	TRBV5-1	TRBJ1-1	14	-	CASSSPGQNTEAFF	TGCGCCAGCAGTTCCCCGGGACAGAACACTGAAGCTTTCTTT
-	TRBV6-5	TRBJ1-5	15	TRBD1	CASSRGQGGNQPQHF	TGTGCCAGCAGTCGTGGACAGGGGGGTAATCAGCCCCAGCATTTT
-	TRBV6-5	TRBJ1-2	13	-	CASSYHTGYGYTF	TGTGCCAGCAGTTACCACACAGGTTATGGCTACACCTTC
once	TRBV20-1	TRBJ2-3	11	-	CSASSGDTQYF	TGCAGTGCTAGTTCGGGAGATACGCAGTATTTT
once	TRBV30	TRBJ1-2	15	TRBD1	CAWSGGLGGRFGYTF	TGTGCCTGGAGTGGAGGCTTAGGGGGCCGGTTTGGCTACACCTTC
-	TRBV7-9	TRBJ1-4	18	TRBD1	CASSLFETSQGAREKLFF	TGTGCCAGCAGCTTATTTGAGACTTCTCAGGGGGCGCGTGAAAAACTGTTTTTT
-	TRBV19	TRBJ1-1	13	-	CASSEGRNTEAFF	TGTGCCAGTAGTGAGGGAAGGAACACTGAAGCTTTCTTT
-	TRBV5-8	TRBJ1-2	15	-	CASSLAGGINYGYTF	TGTGCCAGCAGCTTGGCGGGGGGAATCAACTATGGCTACACCTTC
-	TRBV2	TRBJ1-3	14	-	CASSDNGQGNTIYF	TGTGCCAGCAGTGATAATGGGCAGGGAAACACCATATATTTT
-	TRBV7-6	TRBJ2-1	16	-	CASSGQGISSYNEQFF	TGTGCCAGCAGCGGGCAGGGGATAAGCTCCTACAATGAGCAGTTCTTC
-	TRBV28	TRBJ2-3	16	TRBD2	CASSLAGGRYSDTQYF	TGTGCCAGCAGTCTAGCGGGGGGGCGATACTCAGATACGCAGTATTTT
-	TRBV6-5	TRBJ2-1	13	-	CASSPDTYNEQFF	TGTGCCAGCAGTCCGGACACTTACAATGAGCAGTTCTTC
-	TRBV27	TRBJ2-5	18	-	CASSFNHKLRDKKETQYF	TGTGCCAGCAGTTTCAACCATAAGCTCCGGGATAAAAAAGAGACCCAGTACTTC
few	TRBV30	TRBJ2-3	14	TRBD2	CAWSRAGGTDTQYF	TGTGCCTGGAGTCGCGCGGGAGGCACAGATACGCAGTATTTT
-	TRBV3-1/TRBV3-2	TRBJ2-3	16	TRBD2	CASSQELAGFTDTQYF	TGTGCCAGCAGCCAAGAACTAGCGGGTTTCACAGATACGCAGTATTTT
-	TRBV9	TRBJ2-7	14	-	CASSYRPPPGEQYF	TGTGCCAGCAGCTACCGCCCGCCGCCGGGCGAGCAGTACTTC
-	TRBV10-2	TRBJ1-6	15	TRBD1	CASSEDRVGNSPLHF	TGCGCCAGCAGTGAGGACAGGGTGGGAAATTCACCCCTCCACTTT
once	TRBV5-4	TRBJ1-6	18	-	CASSLEGMRRRNNSPLHF	TGTGCCAGCAGCTTGGAGGGGATGAGAAGAAGAAATAATTCACCCCTCCACTTT
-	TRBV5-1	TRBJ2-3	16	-	CASRSPAGQKTDTQYF	TGCGCCAGCAGATCCCCGGCGGGACAGAAAACCGATACGCAGTATTTT
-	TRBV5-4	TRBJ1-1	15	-	CASSGGVNMNTEAFF	TGTGCCAGCAGCGGGGGGGTCAACATGAACACTGAAGCTTTCTTT
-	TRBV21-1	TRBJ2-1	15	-	CASNERAGGPNEQFF	TGTGCCAGCAATGAAAGGGCGGGGGGGCCCAATGAGCAGTTCTTC
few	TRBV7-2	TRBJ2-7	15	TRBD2	CASSPGLAGFGEQYF	TGTGCCAGCAGCCCCGGACTAGCGGGATTTGGCGAGCAGTACTTC
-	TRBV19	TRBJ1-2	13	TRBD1	CASTLQGGYGYTF	TGTGCCTCTACGTTACAGGGGGGCTATGGCTACACCTTC
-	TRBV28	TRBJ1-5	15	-	CASSFGGDSNQPQHF	TGTGCCAGCAGTTTTGGGGGGGATAGCAATCAGCCCCAGCATTTT
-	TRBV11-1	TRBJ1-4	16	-	CASSPTWGDRNEKLFF	TGTGCCAGCAGCCCCACCTGGGGGGACCGGAATGAAAAACTGTTTTTT
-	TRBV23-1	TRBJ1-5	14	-	CASSQYRSDRSQHF	TGCGCCAGCAGTCAGTACAGATCCGACCGGTCCCAGCATTTT
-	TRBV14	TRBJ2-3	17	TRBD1	CASSQDLGGLSTDTQYF	TGTGCCAGCAGCCAAGATTTAGGGGGCCTCAGCACAGATACGCAGTATTTT
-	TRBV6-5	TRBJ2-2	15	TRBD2	CASNGLAGAGGELFF	TGTGCCAGCAACGGACTAGCGGGAGCTGGCGGGGAGCTGTTTTTT
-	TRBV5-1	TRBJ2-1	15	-	CASSMDGQAYNEQFF	TGCGCCAGCAGCATGGACGGACAAGCCTACAATGAGCAGTTCTTC
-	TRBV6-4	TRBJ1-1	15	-	CAILGGERGNTEAFF	TGTGCCATACTGGGCGGGGAAAGGGGGAACACTGAAGCTTTCTTT
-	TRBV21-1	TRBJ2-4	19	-	CASSKIEPGERSGKNIQYF	TGTGCCAGCAGCAAAATAGAGCCGGGAGAGCGTTCGGGCAAAAACATTCAGTACTTC
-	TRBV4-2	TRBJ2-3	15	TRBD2	CASRETSGGPDTQYF	TGTGCCAGCAGGGAGACTAGCGGGGGCCCAGATACGCAGTATTTT
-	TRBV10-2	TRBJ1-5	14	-	CASSESAGSQPQHF	TGCGCCAGCAGTGAGTCAGCGGGGAGCCAGCCCCAGCATTTT
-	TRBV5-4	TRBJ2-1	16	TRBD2	CASSQGTSGRTSEQFF	TGTGCCAGCAGTCAAGGGACTAGCGGGAGAACTAGTGAGCAGTTCTTC
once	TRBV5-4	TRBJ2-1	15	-	CASSLERGTYNEQFF	TGTGCCAGCAGCTTGGAAAGGGGGACCTACAATGAGCAGTTCTTC
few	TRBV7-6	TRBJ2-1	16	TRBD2	CASSPVAGTTYNEQFF	TGTGCCAGCAGCCCGGTGGCCGGGACTACCTACAATGAGCAGTTCTTC
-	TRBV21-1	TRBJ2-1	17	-	CASSKLGRRSSYNEQFF	TGTGCCAGCAGCAAATTAGGGAGGAGAAGCTCCTACAATGAGCAGTTCTTC
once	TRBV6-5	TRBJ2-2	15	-	CASSQYRVNTGELFF	TGTGCCAGCAGCCAATACAGGGTTAACACCGGGGAGCTGTTTTTT
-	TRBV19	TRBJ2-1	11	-	CASTRGDEQFF	TGTGCCAGCACCAGGGGCGATGAGCAGTTCTTC
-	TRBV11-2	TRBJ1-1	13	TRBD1	CASSSGQGDEAFF	TGTGCCAGCAGCTCGGGACAGGGGGATGAAGCTTTCTTT
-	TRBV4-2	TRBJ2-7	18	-	CASSQVLHTLDYSYEQYF	TGTGCCAGCAGCCAAGTTCTGCACACTTTGGACTACTCCTACGAGCAGTACTTC